Detailed here is one T cell receptor beta chain. The antigen is unknown. In TCRdb, the RT-PCR reads were re-called with MiXCR into one record per CDR3 protein. The table lists 800,000 or so distinct CDR3 sequences, around 20% of them singletons. The CDR3 covers 12 residues. The J segment lost 15 bases and the V segment lost 5 bases, leaving 7 bases of the junction unmatched. Germline lookup yields CDR1 SGHTA and CDR2 FQGNSA. The source of the sample is a study of response to subunit inactivated influenza vaccine. General observations from the study: Seasonal influenza vaccination, on each occasion, was suggested by the authors to recruit few new T cells.

This sequence was found in a man aged 45-65 years who received an inactivated influenza vaccine. This specimen consisted of PBMCs from blood, obtained around 5 days after vaccination. The chain couples TRBV7-2 to TRBJ2-1, with TRBD2 matching 10 bases. CDR3: CASSMSGGARFF. CDR3 in DNA: TGTGCCAGCAGCATGAGCGGGGGGGCTCGGTTCTTC. The full variable domain, in which reference TRBV7-2 and TRBJ2-1 provide the parts outside the CDR3, is GAGVSQSPSNKVTEKGKDVELRCDPISGHTALYWYRQSLGQGLEFLIYFQGNSAPDKSGLPSDRFSAERTGGSVSTLTIQRTQQEDSAVYLCASSMSGGARFFGPGTRLTVL.